Here is one TCR beta chain with its context. Its antigen remains unidentified. The sample originates from a study of shared clonotypes between healthy human individuals. Study results and limitations: Clonotype sharing among donors likely depends on sequencing depth.

This CDR3 is built from 14 residues. The V and J ends lost 6 bases and 2 bases, in that order; junction bases with no gene match: 4. Germline V CDR1 and CDR2: SGHTA, FQGTGA. In the original processing: ImmunoSEQ gave junction-only sequences without quality scores, so filtering differed. Data came from immunoSEQ multiplex PCR; TCRdb stores just in-frame clones and leaves some out. V, J and clone size derive from that table, while D and trimming were established from the DNA sequence. The repertoire holds about 490,000 clones, with less than 80% as singletons. This TCR was sampled from a middle-aged woman in good health. Some clones in this sample may be carry-over from other donors' samples. This chain connects TRBV7-3 to TRBJ1-2; 9 bases fit TRBD1. Sequenced sample: PBMCs. This chain's CDR3 is CASSPGQGNYGYTF. CDR3 nucleotide sequence: TGTGCCAGCAGTCCCGGACAGGGGAACTATGGCTACACCTTC.